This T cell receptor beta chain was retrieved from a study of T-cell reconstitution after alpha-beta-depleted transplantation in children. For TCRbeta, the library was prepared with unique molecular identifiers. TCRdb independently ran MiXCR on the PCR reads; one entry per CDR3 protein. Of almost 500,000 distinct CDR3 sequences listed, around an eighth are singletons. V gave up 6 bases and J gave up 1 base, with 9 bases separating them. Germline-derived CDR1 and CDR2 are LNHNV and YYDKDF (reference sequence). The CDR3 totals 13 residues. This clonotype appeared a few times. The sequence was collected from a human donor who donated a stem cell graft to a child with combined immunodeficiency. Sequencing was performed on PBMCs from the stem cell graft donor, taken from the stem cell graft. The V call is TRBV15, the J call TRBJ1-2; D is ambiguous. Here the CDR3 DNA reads TGTGCCACCAGTAAACAGATTAACTATGGCTACACCTTC. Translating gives CATSKQINYGYTF.